Sequencing of this T cell receptor (beta chain) was carried out in a study of blood T cell repertoires in COVID-19. At the level of the study: PBMCs, B-cell-depleted T cells, or T cells provided the cDNA or gDNA that made up the material.

Enrollment of patients from Seattle took place during active infection, with longitudinal follow-up. This clone was recorded only once. TCRdb's table, derived via immunoSEQ multiplex PCR, lists solely in-frame clones and lacks some. The sample has 120,000 to 150,000 clones; 70% to 90% are singletons. Losses at the gene ends were 10 bases for V and 2 bases for J; bases not matched to a gene: 2. This CDR3 contains 12 residues. Germline V lookup: CDR1 SGHTA, CDR2 FQGNSA. This sequence originates from a woman aged 55-69 years with COVID-19, enrolled during active disease. The chain combines TRBV7-2 with TRBJ2-1, with 7 positions matching TRBD1. Sequencing input: peripheral blood. This chain's CDR3 is CAIDRAYNEQFF. In nucleotides, the CDR3 is TGTGCCATAGACAGGGCCTACAATGAGCAGTTCTTC.